The table lists the clone carrying this T cell receptor (beta chain) with a few counts. Its target is unknown. This sample stems from a study of blood T cells in healthy people across ages. Study-level points and caveats: A roughly linear fall in TCR beta diversity per million T cells was seen with increasing age.

A second PCR, run for roughly 7 to 11 cycles, used a sample-barcoded 5' primer plus a J-beta primer mix. TCRdb reprocessed the 5' RACE reads via MiXCR and lists one record per CDR3 protein. This table has fewer than 1,000,000 distinct CDR3 sequences, around two fifths appearing once. CDR3 length: 16 amino acids. Trimming cost V 3 bases and J 0 bases, with 15 bases left between them. Germline values: CDR1 DFQATT, CDR2 SNEGSKA (reference sequence). The TCR was taken from a man between 60 and 75 years old in good health. The chain combines TRBV20-1 with TRBJ1-5; D uncertain. Material for sequencing was blood. The CDR3 reads CSASMTSLYSNQPQHF. CDR3 bases: TGCAGTGCTAGTATGACGTCCTTGTATAGCAATCAGCCCCAGCATTTT.